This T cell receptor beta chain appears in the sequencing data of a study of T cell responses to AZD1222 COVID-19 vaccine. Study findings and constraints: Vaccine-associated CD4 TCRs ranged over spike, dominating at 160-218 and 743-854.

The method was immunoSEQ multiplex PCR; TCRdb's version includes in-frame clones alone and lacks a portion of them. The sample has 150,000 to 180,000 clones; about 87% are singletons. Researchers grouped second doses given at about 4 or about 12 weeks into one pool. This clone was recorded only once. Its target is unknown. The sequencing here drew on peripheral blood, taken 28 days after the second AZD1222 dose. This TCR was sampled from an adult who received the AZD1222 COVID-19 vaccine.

CDR3 nucleotides: TGTGCCAGCAGCTTGTTTGGAGGTCTCACTGAAGCTTTCTTT. Protein sequence: CASSLFGGLTEAFF. The J gene is TRBJ1-1, the V gene TRBV5-4; D remains ambiguous. In germline, CDR1 is SGHNT, CDR2 YYREEE (reference sequence). The CDR3 sequence is 14 residues long. Trimming left V 1 base short and J 4 bases short, with 11 bases between.